One and the same sample provided the 3 T cell receptor beta chains below, sequenced in a study of CD8 T cells in Susac syndrome. A quantity of roughly 0.5 to 1 ug RNA underwent reverse transcription using random hexamers. TCRdb re-called the immunoSEQ multiplex PCR reads with MiXCR, one entry per CDR3 protein. The sample records 160,000 or so distinct CDR3 sequences, roughly 94% being singletons. Material: CD4+ T cells from PBMCs. The source is a human donor with multiple sclerosis.

Remarks on this clonotype: Relative to the germline gene, one junction end is altered; a read error may explain this. V and J are TRBV20-1 and TRBJ1-1; perhaps TRBD1 as D (6 bases). The CDR3 totals 12 residues. Germline V CDR1 and CDR2: DFQATT, SNEGSKA (reference sequence). CDR3 sequence: CGAVKGGPEAFF. The CDR3 nucleotides are TGCGGTGCCGTAAAGGGGGGTCCCGAAGCTTTCTTT.

The rearrangement uses TRBV28 and TRBJ2-7, with 10 bases that match TRBD2. The trim removed 7 bases at V and 5 bases at J, leaving 8 bases unmatched. The germline V gene has CDR1 MDHEN and CDR2 SYDVKM. This CDR3 contains 14 residues. The CDR3 nucleotides are TGTGCCAGCACCCCTAGCGGGAGAGGACACGAGCAGTACTTC. Its protein is CASTPSGRGHEQYF.

This clonotype occurred once. The rearrangement uses TRBV3-1 and TRBJ1-2; D is perhaps TRBD1 (6 bases). V lost 4 bases to trimming and J lost 7 bases, with 19 bases between them. Germline V gene lookup returns CDR1 LGHDT and CDR2 YNNKEL (reference sequence). The CDR3 runs to 15 residues. The CDR3 nucleotides are TGTGCCAGCAGCCTTCGACAGGCCACGGGGGGTGGCTACACCTTC. Translation: CASSLRQATGGGYTF.